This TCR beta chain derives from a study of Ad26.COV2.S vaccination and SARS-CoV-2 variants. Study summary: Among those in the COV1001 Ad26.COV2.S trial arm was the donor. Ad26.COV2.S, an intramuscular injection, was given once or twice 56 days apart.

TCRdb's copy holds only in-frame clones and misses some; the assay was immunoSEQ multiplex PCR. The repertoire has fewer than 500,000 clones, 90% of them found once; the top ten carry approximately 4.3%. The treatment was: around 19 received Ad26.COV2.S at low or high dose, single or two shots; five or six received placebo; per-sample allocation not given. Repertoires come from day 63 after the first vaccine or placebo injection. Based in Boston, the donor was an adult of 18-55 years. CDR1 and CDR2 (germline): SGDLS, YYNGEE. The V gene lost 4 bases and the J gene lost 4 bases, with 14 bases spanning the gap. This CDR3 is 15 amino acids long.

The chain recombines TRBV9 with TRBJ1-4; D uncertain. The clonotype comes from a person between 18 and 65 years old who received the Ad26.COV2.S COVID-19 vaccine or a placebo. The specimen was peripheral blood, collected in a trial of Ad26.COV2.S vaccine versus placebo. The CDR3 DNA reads TGTGCCAGCAGCCCTAGTCTCAACGGTAATGAAAAACTGTTTTTT. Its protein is CASSPSLNGNEKLFF.